Listed below are T cell receptor beta chains from one sample, sequenced in a study of CD8+ T cells in alopecia areata. TCRdb keeps only in-frame clones here, not all; method: immunoSEQ multiplex PCR. This sample has 120,000 or so clones, with approximately 57% found just once. This sample comprised CD4+ T cells sorted from blood, obtained at week 4, from a patient treated with tofacitinib. These receptor sequences come from a human donor with alopecia areata. Each CDR3 is given with its conserved first and last residue. The D gene is left open where the match is weak. Size is omitted from some rows. Given values are once, few, many or a class for expanded clones.

DNA: TGCGCCAGCAGTCAATCGACACGAAACGGGGAAAAACTGTTTTTT
CDR3: CASSQSTRNGEKLFF
D: -
V: TRBV23-1
J: TRBJ1-4
size: -

DNA: TGTGCCATCAGTTTCCAGGGACTAGCGGGGGGAGCGGATACGCAGTATTTT
CDR3: CAISFQGLAGGADTQYF
D: TRBD2
V: TRBV10-3
J: TRBJ2-3
size: few

DNA: TGTGCCAGCAGTTACTCCGGGACAGGGGCTACTGAAGCTTTCTTT
CDR3: CASSYSGTGATEAFF
D: TRBD1
V: TRBV6-6
J: TRBJ1-1
size: -

DNA: TGCGCCAGCAGCCCCCTAGCGAAAGGGACGGATGAGCAGTTCTTC
CDR3: CASSPLAKGTDEQFF
D: -
V: TRBV5-1
J: TRBJ2-1
size: -

DNA: TGCAGCGTTGTTTGGGGATTGAACACCGGGGAGCTGTTTTTT
CDR3: CSVVWGLNTGELFF
D: -
V: TRBV29-1
J: TRBJ2-2
size: few

DNA: TGTGCCAGCAGCTTAGGGGGACAGGGGAGCTACACCTTC
CDR3: CASSLGGQGSYTF
D: TRBD1
V: TRBV7-3
J: TRBJ1-2
size: -

DNA: TGCGGTGCTGAAAAACAAGAGACCCAGTACTTC
CDR3: CGAEKQETQYF
D: -
V: TRBV20-1
J: TRBJ2-5
size: -

DNA: TGTGCCAGCAGCGGAAAACGGGACAGTCTCGAACAAGGTGAAGCTTTCTTT
CDR3: CASSGKRDSLEQGEAFF
D: TRBD1
V: TRBV5-4
J: TRBJ1-1
size: -

DNA: TGTGCCTGTTTAGCGGGAGGGAGATCAGATACGCAGTATTTT
CDR3: CACLAGGRSDTQYF
D: TRBD2
V: TRBV30
J: TRBJ2-3
size: -

DNA: TGTGCCAGCAACCTAGACCTAAAGCGGGAGGGGGATACGCAGTATTTT
CDR3: CASNLDLKREGDTQYF
D: TRBD2
V: TRBV2
J: TRBJ2-3
size: few

DNA: TGTGCCAGCGCGTCGGGGGGACAGTTCTACGAGCAGTACTTC
CDR3: CASASGGQFYEQYF
D: -
V: TRBV28
J: TRBJ2-7
size: -

DNA: TGTGCCAGCAGTTATCCAGGGAGCTCCTACGAGCAGTACTTC
CDR3: CASSYPGSSYEQYF
D: -
V: TRBV28
J: TRBJ2-7
size: -

DNA: TGTGCCAGCTCACCTGAGCGGGACTTCTACAATGAGCAGTTCTTC
CDR3: CASSPERDFYNEQFF
D: TRBD2
V: TRBV18
J: TRBJ2-1
size: few

DNA: TGCAGCGTTGGTTGGCGGCTGAACACCGGGGAGCTGTTTTTT
CDR3: CSVGWRLNTGELFF
D: -
V: TRBV29-1
J: TRBJ2-2
size: -

DNA: TGCGCCAGCAGCCGTATACCCGAGACTAGAGGCGCAGATACGCAGTATTTT
CDR3: CASSRIPETRGADTQYF
D: -
V: TRBV5-1
J: TRBJ2-3
size: -

DNA: TGTGCCAGCAGACACAGCGGTACCGGGGAGCTGTTTTTT
CDR3: CASRHSGTGELFF
D: -
V: TRBV7-8
J: TRBJ2-2
size: -

DNA: TGTGCCAGCAGGGACGTAGCGGGAGGCTACAATGAGCAGTTCTTC
CDR3: CASRDVAGGYNEQFF
D: TRBD2
V: TRBV6-5
J: TRBJ2-1
size: few

DNA: TGCGCCAGCAGCTTGATGGCTGGACAGGGAGGCGGGGGAGCTGAAGCTTTCTTT
CDR3: CASSLMAGQGGGGAEAFF
D: TRBD1
V: TRBV5-1
J: TRBJ1-1
size: -

DNA: TGCAGCGTTGGGGGTGCGGGGGAAGCTTTCTTT
CDR3: CSVGGAGEAFF
D: -
V: TRBV29-1
J: TRBJ1-1
size: -

DNA: TGTGCCAGCAGAGCAGACCCAGCGAGGTATGGCTACACCTTC
CDR3: CASRADPARYGYTF
D: -
V: TRBV6-5
J: TRBJ1-2
size: -

DNA: TGCGCCAGCAGCCAAGTCAGAGGGGATGGCTACACCTTC
CDR3: CASSQVRGDGYTF
D: -
V: TRBV4-1
J: TRBJ1-2
size: -

DNA: TGTGCCTCCTCAGGCTATGGCTACACCTTC
CDR3: CASSGYGYTF
D: -
V: TRBV30
J: TRBJ1-2
size: -

DNA: TGTGCCTGGAGTGTAGGGACTAGCCGCCATGAGCAGTTCTTC
CDR3: CAWSVGTSRHEQFF
D: TRBD2
V: TRBV30
J: TRBJ2-1
size: -

DNA: TGTGCCAGCAGCTCAGTGCAGAATCAGCCCCAGCATTTT
CDR3: CASSSVQNQPQHF
D: -
V: TRBV7-3
J: TRBJ1-5
size: few

DNA: TGCGCCAGCAGCCGCGATAGTGTGGCCACTGAAGCTTTCTTT
CDR3: CASSRDSVATEAFF
D: -
V: TRBV5-1
J: TRBJ1-1
size: -

DNA: TGTGCCAGCAGCTTAGACGGCGGGGGGTCCAATGAGCAGTTCTTC
CDR3: CASSLDGGGSNEQFF
D: TRBD2
V: TRBV7-8
J: TRBJ2-1
size: few

DNA: TGTGCCAGCAGTGAGCCGGGACTAGCGGGAGACGCGCAGTATTTT
CDR3: CASSEPGLAGDAQYF
D: TRBD2
V: TRBV2
J: TRBJ2-3
size: -

DNA: TGTGCCAGCACCCTAAGGGGGGCTAAGTTCGGCGAGCAGTACTTC
CDR3: CASTLRGAKFGEQYF
D: -
V: TRBV28
J: TRBJ2-7
size: few

DNA: TGTGCCAGCAGCCCCTGGCTAGGGGCCAACGTCCTGACTTTC
CDR3: CASSPWLGANVLTF
D: -
V: TRBV11-1
J: TRBJ2-6
size: once

DNA: TGTGCCAGCAGCTTAGCGCCTAGCGGGAGTGTACTCGAGACCCAGTACTTC
CDR3: CASSLAPSGSVLETQYF
D: TRBD2
V: TRBV7-6
J: TRBJ2-5
size: -